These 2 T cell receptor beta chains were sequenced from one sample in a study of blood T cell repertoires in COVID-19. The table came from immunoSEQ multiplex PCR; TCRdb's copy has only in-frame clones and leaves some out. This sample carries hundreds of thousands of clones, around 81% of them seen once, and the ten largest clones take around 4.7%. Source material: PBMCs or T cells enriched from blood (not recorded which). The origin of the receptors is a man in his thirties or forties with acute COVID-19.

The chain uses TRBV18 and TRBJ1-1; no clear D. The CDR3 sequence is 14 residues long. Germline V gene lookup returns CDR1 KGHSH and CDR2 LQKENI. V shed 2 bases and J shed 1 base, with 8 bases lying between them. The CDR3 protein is CASSPTGRNTEAFF. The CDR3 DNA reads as TGTGCCAGCTCACCAACGGGTAGGAACACTGAAGCTTTCTTT.

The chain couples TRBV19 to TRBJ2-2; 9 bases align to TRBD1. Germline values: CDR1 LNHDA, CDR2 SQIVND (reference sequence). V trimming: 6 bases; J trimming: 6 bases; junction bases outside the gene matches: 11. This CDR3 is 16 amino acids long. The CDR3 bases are TGTGCCAGTAGGCCCCCGGGACAGGGAGGCTCCGGGGAGCTGTTTTTT. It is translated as CASRPPGQGGSGELFF.